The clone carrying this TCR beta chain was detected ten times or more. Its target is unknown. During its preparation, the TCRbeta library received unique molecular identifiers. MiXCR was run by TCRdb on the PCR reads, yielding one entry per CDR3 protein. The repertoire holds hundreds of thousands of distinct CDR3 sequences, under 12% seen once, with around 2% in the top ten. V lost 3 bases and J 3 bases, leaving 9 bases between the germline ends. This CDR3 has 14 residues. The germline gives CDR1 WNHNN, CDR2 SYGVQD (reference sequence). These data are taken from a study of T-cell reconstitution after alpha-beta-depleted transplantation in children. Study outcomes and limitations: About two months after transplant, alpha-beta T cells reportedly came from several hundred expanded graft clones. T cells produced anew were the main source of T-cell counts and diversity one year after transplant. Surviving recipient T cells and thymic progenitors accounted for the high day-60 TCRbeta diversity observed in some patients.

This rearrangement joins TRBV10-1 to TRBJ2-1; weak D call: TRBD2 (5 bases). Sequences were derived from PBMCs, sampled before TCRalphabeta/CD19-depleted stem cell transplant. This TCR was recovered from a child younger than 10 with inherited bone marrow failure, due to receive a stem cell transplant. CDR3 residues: CASSDMGSYNEQFF. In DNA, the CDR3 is TGCGCCAGCAGTGATATGGGGAGCTACAATGAGCAGTTCTTC.